A single sample gave rise to the 5 T cell receptor beta chains below, sequenced in a study of radiation and T cells in renal cell carcinoma. Time point here: blood 2 weeks post-SBRT. Treatment indicated: 15 Gy SBRT to primary tumor, nephrectomy 4 weeks later. Repertoires were generated with immunoSEQ multiplex PCR, while TCRdb's copy carries only in-frame clones and drops some. The sample has about 150,000 clones, roughly 87% seen once. The sequences come from blood, collected from a patient whose treatment included radiotherapy and nephrectomy. The receptors were gathered from a woman aged 50 to 60 with renal cell carcinoma.

The V call is TRBV2, the J call TRBJ2-5; possibly TRBD1 for D (6 bases). There are 13 residues in the CDR3. V gave up 10 bases and J gave up 5 bases, with 17 bases separating them. The germline CDR1 and CDR2 sequences are SNHLY and FYNNEI. The CDR3 coding sequence is TGTGCCACGTCATCAGGGGTCCGGGAGACCCAGTACTTC. Its protein product is CATSSGVRETQYF.

In its sample, this clone was seen once. J is TRBJ2-1 and V is TRBV6-1, with D possibly matching TRBD2 (6 bases). Germline V gene lookup returns CDR1 MNHNS and CDR2 SASEGT. CDR3 length equals 14 residues. V shed 2 bases and J shed 7 bases, with 12 bases lying between them. CDR3 nucleotides: TGTGCCAGCAGTGAATTGCCGGGGGTGAATGAGCAGTTCTTC. This sequence encodes CASSELPGVNEQFF.

V gene TRBV21-1 combines with J gene TRBJ1-1; TRBD1 reflects the table's D call only, with no check against the DNA. TRBV21-1 corresponds to a pseudogene. The CDR3 runs to 17 residues. The chain's CDR3 is CASSKGGFGTTNTEAFF. The CDR3 region has the DNA TGTGCCAGCAGCAAAGGGGGCTTTGGAACAACGAACACTGAAGCTTTCTTT.

This clone appeared once. This chain links TRBV2 with TRBJ1-2; D not certain. The V and J ends lost 6 bases and 2 bases respectively, with 13 bases between them. Germline lookup yields CDR1 SNHLY and CDR2 FYNNEI. The CDR3 covers 14 residues. In DNA form, the CDR3 reads TGTGCCAGCAGCACTTCAAGGGAGAACTATGGCTACACCTTC. This sequence encodes CASSTSRENYGYTF.

The chain carries TRBV5-6 and TRBJ2-1, with 8 bases lining up with TRBD2. There are 17 residues in the CDR3. Per the germline V gene, CDR1 is SGHDT and CDR2 is YYEEEE. Unmatched junction bases numbered 14, after V lost 2 bases and J lost 7 bases. The DNA for the CDR3 is TGTGCCAGCAGCTTTTTGGCGGGGGGCCGCAACAGGAATGAGCAGTTCTTC. Translating gives CASSFLAGGRNRNEQFF.